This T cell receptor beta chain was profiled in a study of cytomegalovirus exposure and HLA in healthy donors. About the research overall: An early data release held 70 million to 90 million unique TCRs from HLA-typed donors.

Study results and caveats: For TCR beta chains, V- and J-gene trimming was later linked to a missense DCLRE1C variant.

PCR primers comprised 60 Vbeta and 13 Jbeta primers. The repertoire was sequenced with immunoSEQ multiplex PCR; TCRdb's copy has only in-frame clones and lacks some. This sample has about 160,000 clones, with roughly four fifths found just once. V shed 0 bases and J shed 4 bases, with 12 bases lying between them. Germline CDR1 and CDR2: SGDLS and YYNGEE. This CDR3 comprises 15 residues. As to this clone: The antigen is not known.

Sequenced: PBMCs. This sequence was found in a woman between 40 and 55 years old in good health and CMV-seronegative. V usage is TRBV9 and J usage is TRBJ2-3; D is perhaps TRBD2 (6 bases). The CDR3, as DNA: TGTGCCAGCAGCGTAGGACCGGGAGAGTCAGATACGCAGTATTTT. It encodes CASSVGPGESDTQYF. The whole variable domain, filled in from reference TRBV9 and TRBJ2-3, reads DSGVTQTPKHLITATGQRVTLRCSPRSGDLSVYWYQQSLDQGLQFLIQYYNGEERAKGNILERFSAQQFPDLHSELNLSSLELGDSALYFCASSVGPGESDTQYFGPGTRLTVL.